The 8 T cell receptor beta chains reported below all come from one sample, sequenced in a study of blood T cell repertoires in COVID-19. Data came from immunoSEQ multiplex PCR; TCRdb stores just in-frame clones and leaves some out. The table records fewer than 150,000 clones, approximately 88% of them present only once. Sequencing used peripheral blood. The receptors originated from a human donor in a cohort sampled during active COVID-19.

The chain employs TRBV7-8 and TRBJ1-5, with D possibly TRBD1 on 6 matching bases. Per the germline V gene, CDR1 is SGHVS and CDR2 is FQNEAQ. V was pared by 5 bases and J by 1 base, with 12 bases between. This CDR3 is 15 amino acids long. The CDR3 protein is CASSPWGGSNQPQHF. CDR3 nucleotides: TGTGCCAGCAGCCCCTGGGGGGGCAGCAATCAGCCCCAGCATTTT. Full variable domain (missing parts from reference TRBV7-8 and TRBJ1-5): GAGVSQSPRYKVAKRGQDVALRCDPISGHVSLFWYQQALGQGPEFLTYFQNEAQLDKSGLPSDRFFAERPEGSVSTLKIQRTQQEDSAVYLCASSPWGGSNQPQHFGDGTRLSIL.

The chain recombines TRBV2 with TRBJ1-1; 7 bases map to TRBD1. Germline loops: CDR1 SNHLY, CDR2 FYNNEI. The CDR3 totals 14 residues. J gave up 5 bases and V 1 base, and 4 bases lay outside the gene matches. CDR3 nucleotide sequence: TGTGCCAGCAGTGAAGGAAGGGGGCGGACTGAAGCTTTCTTT. This encodes CASSEGRGRTEAFF.

This chain uses TRBV27 with TRBJ2-1; 10 bases match TRBD1. Trimming cost V 4 bases and J 4 bases; bases outside gene matches: 4. This CDR3 region has 15 residues. Germline lookup yields CDR1 MNHEY and CDR2 SMNVEV (reference sequence). In nucleotides, the CDR3 is TGTGCCAGCAGTTACGGGACAGGGGATTACAATGAGCAGTTCTTC. Its translation is CASSYGTGDYNEQFF.

This clone was seen just once. The genes are TRBV11-2 and TRBJ1-5; D gene ambiguous. This CDR3 region has 13 residues. CDR1 SGHAT and CDR2 FQNNGV come from the germline V gene. V lost 3 bases to trimming and J lost 1 base, with 4 bases between them. The CDR3 DNA sequence: TGTGCCAGCAGCTTTGGCAGCAATCAGCCCCAGCATTTT. This encodes CASSFGSNQPQHF. The entire variable domain, with the rest obtained from reference TRBV11-2 and TRBJ1-5, is as follows: EAGVAQSPRYKIIEKRQSVAFWCNPISGHATLYWYQQILGQGPKLLIQFQNNGVVDDSQLPKDRFSAERLKGVDSTLKIQPAKLEDSAVYLCASSFGSNQPQHFGDGTRLSIL.

V gene TRBV10-3 combines with J gene TRBJ2-3; perhaps TRBD2 as D (6 bases). This CDR3 contains 15 residues. Germline loops: CDR1 ENHRY, CDR2 SYGVKD. V gave up 3 bases and J gave up 6 bases, with 16 bases separating them. The CDR3 reads CAISDGRGRSDTQYF. The CDR3 coding sequence is TGTGCCATCAGTGACGGGCGGGGTCGATCGGATACGCAGTATTTT.

V and J are TRBV9 and TRBJ2-1, with D maybe TRBD2 (5 bases). The V gene lost 1 base and the J gene lost 5 bases, with 7 bases spanning the gap. CDR1 and CDR2 (germline): SGDLS, YYNGEE. The CDR3 covers 13 residues. CDR3 in amino acids: CASSVFSDNEQFF. CDR3 nucleotides: TGTGCCAGCAGCGTATTTAGCGACAATGAGCAGTTCTTC.

The sample holds a few counts of this clone. V usage is TRBV5-1 and J usage is TRBJ2-2, with a weak D call TRBD1 (6 bases). Germline loops: CDR1 SGHRS, CDR2 YFSETQ. Trimming removed 4 bases from V and 2 bases from J, with 21 bases in between. The CDR3 is 18 amino acids. The CDR3 DNA reads TGCGCCAGCAGCCCCACTTCAAATGGGGGCCTTAACACCGGGGAGCTGTTTTTT. Protein sequence: CASSPTSNGGLNTGELFF.

V usage is TRBV5-1 and J usage is TRBJ1-1; 7 bases fit TRBD1. V shed 0 bases, J shed 0 bases, and the junction held 5 bases outside the gene matches. Looked up from germline, CDR1 is SGHRS and CDR2 is YFSETQ. The CDR3 covers 16 residues. The chain's CDR3 is CASSLAGDRVNTEAFF. In DNA, the CDR3 is TGCGCCAGCAGCTTGGCGGGCGACAGGGTGAACACTGAAGCTTTCTTT. The full variable domain, its missing parts supplied by reference TRBV5-1 and TRBJ1-1, is KAGVTQTPRYLIKTRGQQVTLSCSPISGHRSVSWYQQTPGQGLQFLFEYFSETQRNKGNFPGRFSGRQFSNSRSEMNVSTLELGDSALYLCASSLAGDRVNTEAFFGQGTRLTVV.